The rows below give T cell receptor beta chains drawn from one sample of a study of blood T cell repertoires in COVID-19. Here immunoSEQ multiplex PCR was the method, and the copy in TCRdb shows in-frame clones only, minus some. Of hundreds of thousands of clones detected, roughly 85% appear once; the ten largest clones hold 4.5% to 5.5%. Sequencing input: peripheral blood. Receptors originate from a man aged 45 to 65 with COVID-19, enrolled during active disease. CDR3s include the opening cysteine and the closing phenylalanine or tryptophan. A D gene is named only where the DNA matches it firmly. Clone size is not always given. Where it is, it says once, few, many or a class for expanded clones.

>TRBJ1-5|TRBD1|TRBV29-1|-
TGCAGCGTTGCACCGGGACAGGGCGGGCAGCCCCAGCATTTT
CSVAPGQGGQPQHF
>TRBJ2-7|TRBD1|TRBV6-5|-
TGTGCCAGCAGTTACTCCCCGGGACAGGCCCATGAGCAGTACTTC
CASSYSPGQAHEQYF
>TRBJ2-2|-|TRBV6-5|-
TGTGCCAACGGACTGGGGGGAACGAACACCGGGGAGCTGTTTTTT
CANGLGGTNTGELFF
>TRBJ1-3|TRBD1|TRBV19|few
TGTGCCAGTAGTATTGACAGGGCTGGAAACACCATATATTTT
CASSIDRAGNTIYF
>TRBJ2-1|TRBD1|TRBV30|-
TGTGCCTGGAAAAAGACAGGGCCTTACAATGAGCAGTTCTTC
CAWKKTGPYNEQFF
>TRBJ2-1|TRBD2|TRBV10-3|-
TGTGCCATCAGTGACTGGACTAGCGGGGGCCCCGAATACAATGAGCAGTTCTTC
CAISDWTSGGPEYNEQFF
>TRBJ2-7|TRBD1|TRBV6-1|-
TGTGCCAGCAGTGAATCGACAGGGACATCCTTCTACGAGCAGTACTTC
CASSESTGTSFYEQYF
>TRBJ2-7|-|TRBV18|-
TGTGCCAGCTCTCCCGGGACAAACTACGAGCAGTACTTC
CASSPGTNYEQYF
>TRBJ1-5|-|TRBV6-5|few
TGTGCCAGCAGTTCGTTTGGACAGCTAACTAATCAGCCCCAGCATTTT
CASSSFGQLTNQPQHF
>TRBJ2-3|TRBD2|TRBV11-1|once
TGTGCCAGCAGCTTACCTAGCGGGGGCCCAGATACGCAGTATTTT
CASSLPSGGPDTQYF
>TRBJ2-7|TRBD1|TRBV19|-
TGTGCCAGTAGTCCGCTCAGGGACAGGAACGAGCAGTACTTC
CASSPLRDRNEQYF
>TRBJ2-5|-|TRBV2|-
TGTGCCAGCGGGGCACTGGACAACACAGAGACCCAGTACTTC
CASGALDNTETQYF
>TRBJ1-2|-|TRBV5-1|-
TGCGCCAGCACCCAATTTGGCGGGCATGGCTACACCTTC
CASTQFGGHGYTF
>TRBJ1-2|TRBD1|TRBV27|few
TGTGCCAGCGGTGGGACAGAGAGCTATGGCTACACCTTC
CASGGTESYGYTF
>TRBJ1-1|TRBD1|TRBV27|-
TGTGCCAGCCGATTACAGGGGGCCGCTGAAGCTTTCTTT
CASRLQGAAEAFF
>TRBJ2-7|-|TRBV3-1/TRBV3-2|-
TGTGCCAGCAGCCCCGGAGCGGCAGGCGAGCAGTACTTC
CASSPGAAGEQYF
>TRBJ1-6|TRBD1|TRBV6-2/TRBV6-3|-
TGTGCCAGCAGTACCCAGACAGGGTTAAGTTCACCCCTCCACTTT
CASSTQTGLSSPLHF
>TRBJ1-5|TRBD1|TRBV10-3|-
TGTGCCATCAGTCCCGGGACAGGGGGCGGCAATCAGCCCCAGCATTTT
CAISPGTGGGNQPQHF
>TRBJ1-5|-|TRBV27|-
TGTGCCAGCAGTTTATTGTATCGCGGACAAAGTGGGCAGCCCCAGCATTTT
CASSLLYRGQSGQPQHF
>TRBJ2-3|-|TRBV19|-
TGTGCCAGTAGTAGGGACACCACTAGCACAGATACGCAGTATTTT
CASSRDTTSTDTQYF
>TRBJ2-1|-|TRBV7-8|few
TGTGCCAGCAGCTTAGGTGGCGGTCCGAGTGAGCAGTTCTTC
CASSLGGGPSEQFF
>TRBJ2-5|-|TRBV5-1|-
TGCGCCAGCAGCTTCGGGACAAAACAAGAGACCCAGTACTTC
CASSFGTKQETQYF
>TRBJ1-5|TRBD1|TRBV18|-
TGTGCCAGCTCAGCGGACAGGAATCAGCCCCAGCATTTT
CASSADRNQPQHF
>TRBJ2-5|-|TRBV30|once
TGTGCCTGGAGTCGTCAGGGGTTGATAGAGACCCAGTACTTC
CAWSRQGLIETQYF
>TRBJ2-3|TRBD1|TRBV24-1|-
TGTGCCACCAGTGATCCGACGCCAGGGGGAACAGATACGCAGTATTTT
CATSDPTPGGTDTQYF
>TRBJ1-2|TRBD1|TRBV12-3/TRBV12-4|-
TGTGCCAGCAGTTTACAGGGGGTGTTCGGCTACACCTTC
CASSLQGVFGYTF
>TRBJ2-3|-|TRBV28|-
TGTGCCAGCAACAACGTAGAGAGGGCTACGCAGTATTTT
CASNNVERATQYF
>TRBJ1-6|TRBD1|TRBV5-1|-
TGCGCCAGCAGCACCGGACAGGGGCAACCCCTCCACTTT
CASSTGQGQPLHF
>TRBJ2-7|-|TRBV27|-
TGTGCCAGCAGTTTCCAGACGGACAGCTACGAGCAGTACTTC
CASSFQTDSYEQYF
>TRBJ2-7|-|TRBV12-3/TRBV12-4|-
TGTGCGTCGCCAGTTCGGAGCTACGAGCAGTACTTC
CASPVRSYEQYF
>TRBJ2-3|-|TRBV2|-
TGTGCCAGCAGTGAATTGGGAGGCACAGATACGCAGTATTTT
CASSELGGTDTQYF
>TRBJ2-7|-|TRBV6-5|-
TGTGCCAGCAGTTACTCGGTCCCTAGCCGGTACTACGAGCAGTACTTC
CASSYSVPSRYYEQYF
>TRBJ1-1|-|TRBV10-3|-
TGTGCCATCAGGGTGGGGGGTGGTGAAGCTTTCTTT
CAIRVGGGEAFF
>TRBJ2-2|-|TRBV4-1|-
TGCGCCAGCAGCCAACAAACAGGGAGAAACACCGGGGAGCTGTTTTTT
CASSQQTGRNTGELFF
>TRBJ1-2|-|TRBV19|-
TGTGCCAGCACTACCGGGACAAGTCCCTATGGCTACACCTTC
CASTTGTSPYGYTF
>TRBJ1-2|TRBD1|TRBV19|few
TGTGCCAGTGACAGACAGGGGACGGGTGGCTACACCTTC
CASDRQGTGGYTF
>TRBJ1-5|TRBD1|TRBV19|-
TGTGCCAGTAGTATTCGGGACAGGGCGGGCCCCGCGGCCCAGCATTTT
CASSIRDRAGPAAQHF
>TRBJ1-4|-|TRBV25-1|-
TGTGCCAGCAGTGAATCAGGGATCTCCGGTGAAAAACTGTTTTTT
CASSESGISGEKLFF
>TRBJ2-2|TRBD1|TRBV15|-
TGTGCCACCAGCAGAGAAAGACAGGGGTTTGGCGGGGAGCTGTTTTTT
CATSRERQGFGGELFF
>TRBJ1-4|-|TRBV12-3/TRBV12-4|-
TGTGCCAGCAGTTTTACACCGGGAAAACTGTTTTTT
CASSFTPGKLFF
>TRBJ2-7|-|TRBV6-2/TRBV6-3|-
TGTGCCAGCAGTACGACTAGTTCCCACGAGCAGTACTTC
CASSTTSSHEQYF
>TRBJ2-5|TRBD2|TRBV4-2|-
TGTGCCAGCAGCCAAGGACTAGCAGAAGAGACCCAGTACTTC
CASSQGLAEETQYF
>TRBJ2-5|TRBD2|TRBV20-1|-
TGCAGTGCTAGTATAGGTGCTAGCGGGACGGAGACCCAGTACTTC
CSASIGASGTETQYF
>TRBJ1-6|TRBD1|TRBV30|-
TGTGCCTGGAGTGTACGAGGCAGGGGGTATAATTCACCCCTCCACTTT
CAWSVRGRGYNSPLHF
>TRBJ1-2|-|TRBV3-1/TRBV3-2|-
TGTGCCAGCAGCCTGGGACTTCACAACTATGGCTACACCTTC
CASSLGLHNYGYTF